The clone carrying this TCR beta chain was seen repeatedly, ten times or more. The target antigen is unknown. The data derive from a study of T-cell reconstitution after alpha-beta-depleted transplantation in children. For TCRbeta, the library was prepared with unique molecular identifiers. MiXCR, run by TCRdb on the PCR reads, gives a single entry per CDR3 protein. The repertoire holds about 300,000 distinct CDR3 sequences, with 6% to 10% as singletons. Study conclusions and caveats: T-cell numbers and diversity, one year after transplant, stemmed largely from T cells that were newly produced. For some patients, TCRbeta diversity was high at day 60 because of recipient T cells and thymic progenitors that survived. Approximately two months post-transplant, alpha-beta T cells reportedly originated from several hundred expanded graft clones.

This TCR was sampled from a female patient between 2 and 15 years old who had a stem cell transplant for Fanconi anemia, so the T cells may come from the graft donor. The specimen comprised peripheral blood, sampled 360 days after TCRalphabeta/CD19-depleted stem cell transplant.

The CDR3 DNA follows: TGCGCCAGCAGCTCCAGTGGTCTAGAGACCCAGTACTTC. Amino acid sequence: CASSSSGLETQYF. This chain links TRBV5-1 with TRBJ2-5; D remains ambiguous. This CDR3 region has 13 residues. Looked up from germline, CDR1 is SGHRS and CDR2 is YFSETQ. V dropped 3 bases and J dropped 4 bases, with 10 bases sitting between them.